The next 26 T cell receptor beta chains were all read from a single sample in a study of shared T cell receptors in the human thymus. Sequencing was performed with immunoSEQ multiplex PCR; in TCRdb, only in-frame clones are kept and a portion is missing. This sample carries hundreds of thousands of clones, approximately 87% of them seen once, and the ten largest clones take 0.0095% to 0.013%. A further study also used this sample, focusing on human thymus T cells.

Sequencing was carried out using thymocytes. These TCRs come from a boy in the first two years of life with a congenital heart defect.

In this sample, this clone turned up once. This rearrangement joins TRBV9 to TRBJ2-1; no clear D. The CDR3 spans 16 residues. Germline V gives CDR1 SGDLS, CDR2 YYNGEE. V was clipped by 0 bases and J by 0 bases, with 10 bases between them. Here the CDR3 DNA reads TGTGCCAGCAGCGTAGCCCTAGTGGGCTCCTACAATGAGCAGTTCTTC. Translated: CASSVALVGSYNEQFF. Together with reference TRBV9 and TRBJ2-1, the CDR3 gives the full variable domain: DSGVTQTPKHLITATGQRVTLRCSPRSGDLSVYWYQQSLDQGLQFLIQYYNGEERAKGNILERFSAQQFPDLHSELNLSSLELGDSALYFCASSVALVGSYNEQFFGPGTRLTVL.

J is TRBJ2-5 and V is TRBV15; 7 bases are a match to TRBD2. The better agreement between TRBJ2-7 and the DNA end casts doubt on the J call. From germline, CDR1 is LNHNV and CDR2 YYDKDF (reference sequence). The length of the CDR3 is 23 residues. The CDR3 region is CATSSARRGTTKRASDRSYEQYF. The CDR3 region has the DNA TGTGCCACCAGCAGCGCGAGGCGGGGGACGACAAAAAGAGCTAGCGACCGCTCCTACGAGCAGTACTTC.

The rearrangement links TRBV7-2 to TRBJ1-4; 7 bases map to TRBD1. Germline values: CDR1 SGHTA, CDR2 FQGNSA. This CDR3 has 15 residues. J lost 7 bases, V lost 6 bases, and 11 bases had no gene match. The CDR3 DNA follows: TGTGCCAGCAGGACCCAGGGTAGGGGGCCTGAAAAACTGTTTTTT. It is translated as CASRTQGRGPEKLFF. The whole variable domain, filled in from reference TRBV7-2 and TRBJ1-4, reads GAGVSQSPSNKVTEKGKDVELRCDPISGHTALYWYRQSLGQGLEFLIYFQGNSAPDKSGLPSDRFSAERTGGSVSTLTIQRTQQEDSAVYLCASRTQGRGPEKLFFGSGTQLSVL.

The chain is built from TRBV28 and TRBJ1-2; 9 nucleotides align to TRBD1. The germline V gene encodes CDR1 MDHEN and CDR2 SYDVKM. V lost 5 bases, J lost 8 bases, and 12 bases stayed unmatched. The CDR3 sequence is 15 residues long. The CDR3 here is CASSPGQGPGRGYTF. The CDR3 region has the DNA TGTGCCAGCAGTCCGGGACAGGGTCCTGGTAGGGGCTACACCTTC.

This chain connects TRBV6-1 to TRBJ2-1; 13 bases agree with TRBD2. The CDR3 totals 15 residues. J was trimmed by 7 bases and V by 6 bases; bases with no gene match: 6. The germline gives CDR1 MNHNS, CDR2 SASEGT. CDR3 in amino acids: CASRLAGGPRNEQFF. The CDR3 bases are TGTGCCAGCAGACTAGCGGGAGGGCCCCGGAATGAGCAGTTCTTC.

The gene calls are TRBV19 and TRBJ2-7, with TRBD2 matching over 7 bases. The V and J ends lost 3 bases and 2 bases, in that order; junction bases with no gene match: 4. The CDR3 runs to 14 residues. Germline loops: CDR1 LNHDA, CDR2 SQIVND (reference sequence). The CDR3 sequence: CASSIRDYPYEQYF. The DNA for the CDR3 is TGTGCCAGTAGTATCCGGGACTACCCCTACGAGCAGTACTTC.

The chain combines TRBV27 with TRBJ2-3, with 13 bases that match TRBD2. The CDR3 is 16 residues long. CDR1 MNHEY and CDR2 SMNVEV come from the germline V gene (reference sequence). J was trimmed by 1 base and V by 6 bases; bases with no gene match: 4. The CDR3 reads CASRELAGGGTDTQYF. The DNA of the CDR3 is TGTGCCAGCAGGGAACTAGCGGGAGGGGGCACAGATACGCAGTATTTT.

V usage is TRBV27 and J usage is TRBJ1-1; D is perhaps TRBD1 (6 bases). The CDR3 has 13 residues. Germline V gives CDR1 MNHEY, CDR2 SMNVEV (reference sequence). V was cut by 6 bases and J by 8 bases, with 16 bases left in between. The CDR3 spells CASRRTALREAFF. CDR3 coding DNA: TGTGCCAGCAGACGGACAGCCCTAAGAGAAGCTTTCTTT.

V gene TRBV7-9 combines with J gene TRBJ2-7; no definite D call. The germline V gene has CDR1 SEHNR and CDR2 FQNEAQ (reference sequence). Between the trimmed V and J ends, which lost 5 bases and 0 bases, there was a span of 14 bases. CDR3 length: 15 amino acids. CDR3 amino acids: CASSASWPASYEQYF. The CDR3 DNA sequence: TGTGCCAGCAGCGCTTCTTGGCCTGCCTCCTACGAGCAGTACTTC.

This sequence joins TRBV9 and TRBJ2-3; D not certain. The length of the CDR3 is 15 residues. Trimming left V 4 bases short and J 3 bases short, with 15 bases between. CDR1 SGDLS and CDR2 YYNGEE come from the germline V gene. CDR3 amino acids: CASSPRHAQTDTQYF. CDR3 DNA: TGTGCCAGCAGCCCCCGACATGCTCAAACAGATACGCAGTATTTT.

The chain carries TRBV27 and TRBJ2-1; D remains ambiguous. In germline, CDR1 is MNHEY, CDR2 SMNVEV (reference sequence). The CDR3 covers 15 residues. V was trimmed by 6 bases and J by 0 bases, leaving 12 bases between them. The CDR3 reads CASSHGPSSYNEQFF. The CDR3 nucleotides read TGTGCCAGCAGCCACGGTCCGAGCTCCTACAATGAGCAGTTCTTC.

As DNA, the CDR3 is TGTGCCAGCAGTTTATTTGAGTCGAGACAGGGGGCGGGTAGGCAGTTCTTC. Translation: CASSLFESRQGAGRQFF. The V call is TRBV27, the J call TRBJ2-1; 10 nucleotides agree with TRBD1. Germline V lookup: CDR1 MNHEY, CDR2 SMNVEV (reference sequence). The V and J ends lost 1 base and 12 bases, in that order; junction bases with no gene match: 15. The CDR3 spans 17 residues.

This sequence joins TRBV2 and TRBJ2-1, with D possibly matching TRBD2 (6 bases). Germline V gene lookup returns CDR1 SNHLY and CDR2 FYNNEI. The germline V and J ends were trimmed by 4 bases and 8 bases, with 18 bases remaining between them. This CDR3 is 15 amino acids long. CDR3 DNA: TGTGCCAGCAGTGGGGATGGTCTTTCGGGGGATGAGCAGTTCTTC. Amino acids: CASSGDGLSGDEQFF.

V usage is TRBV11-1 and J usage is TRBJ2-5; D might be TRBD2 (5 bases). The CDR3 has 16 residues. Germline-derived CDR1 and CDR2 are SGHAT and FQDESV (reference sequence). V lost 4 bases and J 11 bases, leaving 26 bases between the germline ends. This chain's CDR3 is CASSSDRAPGVREQYF. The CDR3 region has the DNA TGTGCCAGCAGCTCTGACCGGGCCCCCGGGGTGAGAGAGCAGTACTTC.

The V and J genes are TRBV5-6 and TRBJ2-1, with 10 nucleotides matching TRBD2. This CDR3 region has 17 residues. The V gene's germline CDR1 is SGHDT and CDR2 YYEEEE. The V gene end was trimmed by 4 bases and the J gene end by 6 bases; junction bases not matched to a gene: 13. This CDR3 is CASSPVLLAGERNEQFF. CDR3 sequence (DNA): TGTGCCAGCAGCCCGGTCCTCCTAGCGGGAGAACGCAATGAGCAGTTCTTC. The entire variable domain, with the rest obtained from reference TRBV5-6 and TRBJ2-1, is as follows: DAGVTQSPTHLIKTRGQQVTLRCSPKSGHDTVSWYQQALGQGPQFIFQYYEEEERQRGNFPDRFSGHQFPNYSSELNVNALLLGDSALYLCASSPVLLAGERNEQFFGPGTRLTVL.

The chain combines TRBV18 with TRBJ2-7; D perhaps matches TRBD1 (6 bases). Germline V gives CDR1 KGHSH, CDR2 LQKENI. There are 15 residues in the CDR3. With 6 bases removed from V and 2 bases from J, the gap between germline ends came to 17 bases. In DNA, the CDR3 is TGTGCCAGCTCCCGGAATGTGGACAGACCCTACGAGCAGTACTTC. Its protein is CASSRNVDRPYEQYF.

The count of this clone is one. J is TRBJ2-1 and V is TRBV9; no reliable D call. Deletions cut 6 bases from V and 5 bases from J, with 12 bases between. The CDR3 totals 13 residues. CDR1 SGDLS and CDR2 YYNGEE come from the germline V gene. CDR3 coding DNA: TGTGCCAGCACCGAGTTTAGCAACAATGAGCAGTTCTTC. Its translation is CASTEFSNNEQFF.

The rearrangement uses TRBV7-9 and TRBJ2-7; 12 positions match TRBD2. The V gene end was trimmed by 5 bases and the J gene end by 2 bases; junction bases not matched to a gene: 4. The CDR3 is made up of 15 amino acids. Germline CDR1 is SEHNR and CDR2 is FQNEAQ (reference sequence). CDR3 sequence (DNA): TGTGCCAGCAGCGGGGGACTAGCGGGTCCCTACGAGCAGTACTTC. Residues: CASSGGLAGPYEQYF. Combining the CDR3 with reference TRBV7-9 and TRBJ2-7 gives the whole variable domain DTGVSQNPRHKITKRGQNVTFRCDPISEHNRLYWYRQTLGQGPEFLTYFQNEAQLEKSRLLSDRFSAERPKGSFSTLEIQRTEQGDSAMYLCASSGGLAGPYEQYFGPGTRLTVT.

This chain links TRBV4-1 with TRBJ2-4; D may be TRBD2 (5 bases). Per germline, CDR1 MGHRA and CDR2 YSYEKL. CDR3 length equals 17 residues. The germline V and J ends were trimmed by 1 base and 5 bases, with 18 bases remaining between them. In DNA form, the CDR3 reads TGCGCCAGCAGCCAAGGGGCTAGCCTGCCGCAGGAAAACATTCAGTACTTC. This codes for CASSQGASLPQENIQYF.

CDR3 protein: CASSRQAGETQYF. For the CDR3, the DNA is TGTGCCAGCAGCCGACAGGCAGGAGAGACCCAGTACTTC. The chain recombines TRBV11-3 with TRBJ2-5; D might be TRBD1 (6 bases). Per the germline V gene, CDR1 is SGHNT and CDR2 is YENEEA. This CDR3 is built from 13 residues. The V end was cut by 5 bases, the J end by 4 bases, with 11 bases between.

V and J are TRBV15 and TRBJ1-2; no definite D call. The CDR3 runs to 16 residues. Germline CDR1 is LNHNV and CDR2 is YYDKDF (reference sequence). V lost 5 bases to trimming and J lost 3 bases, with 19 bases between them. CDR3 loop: CATSFWDSGLHYGYTF. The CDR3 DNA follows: TGTGCCACCAGCTTCTGGGATAGCGGACTACACTATGGCTACACCTTC.

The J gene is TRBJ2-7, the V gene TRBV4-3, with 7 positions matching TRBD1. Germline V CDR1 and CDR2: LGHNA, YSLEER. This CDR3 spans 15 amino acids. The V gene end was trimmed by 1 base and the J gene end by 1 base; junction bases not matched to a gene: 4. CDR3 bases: TGCGCCAGCAGCCAAGCAAGGGGGCAATCCTACGAGCAGTACTTC. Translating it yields CASSQARGQSYEQYF.

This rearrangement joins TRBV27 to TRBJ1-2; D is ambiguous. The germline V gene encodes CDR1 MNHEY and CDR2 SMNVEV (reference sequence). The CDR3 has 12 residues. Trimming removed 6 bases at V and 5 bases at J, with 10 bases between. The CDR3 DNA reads TGTGCCAGCAGCAAAACTTGGTATGGCTACACCTTC. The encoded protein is CASSKTWYGYTF.

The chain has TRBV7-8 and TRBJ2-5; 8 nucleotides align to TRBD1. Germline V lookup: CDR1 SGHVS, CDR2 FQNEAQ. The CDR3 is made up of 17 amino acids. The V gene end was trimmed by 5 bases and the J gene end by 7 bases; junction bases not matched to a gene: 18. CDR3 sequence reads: CASSHLRTGTRPRTQYF. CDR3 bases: TGTGCCAGCAGCCACTTACGGACAGGGACTCGTCCCCGGACCCAGTACTTC.

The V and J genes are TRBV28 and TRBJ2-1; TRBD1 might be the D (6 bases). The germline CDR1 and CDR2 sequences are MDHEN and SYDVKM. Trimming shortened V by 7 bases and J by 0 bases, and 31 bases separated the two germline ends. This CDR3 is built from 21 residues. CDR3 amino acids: CASTHLGPQGRFQGSYNEQFF. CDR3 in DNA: TGTGCCAGCACTCATTTAGGCCCCCAGGGGCGCTTTCAGGGCTCCTACAATGAGCAGTTCTTC. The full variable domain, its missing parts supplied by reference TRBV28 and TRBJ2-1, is DVKVTQSSRYLVKRTGEKVFLECVQDMDHENMFWYRQDPGLGLRLIYFSYDVKMKEKGDIPEGYSVSREKKERFSLILESASTNQTSMYLCASTHLGPQGRFQGSYNEQFFGPGTRLTVL.

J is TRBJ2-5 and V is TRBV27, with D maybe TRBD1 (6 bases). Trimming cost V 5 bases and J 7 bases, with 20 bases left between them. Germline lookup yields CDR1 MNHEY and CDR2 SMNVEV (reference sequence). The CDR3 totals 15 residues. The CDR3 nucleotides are TGTGCCAGCAGTGTGACAGGTCGGCTGCAGGGGACCCAGTACTTC. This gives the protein CASSVTGRLQGTQYF.